The rows below give T cell receptor beta chains drawn from one sample of a study of blood T cell repertoires in COVID-19. Assay: immunoSEQ multiplex PCR; the TCRdb copy retains only in-frame clones and omits some. This table holds about 330,000 clones, about 92% found once. Material for sequencing was PBMCs or T cells enriched from blood (not recorded which). The receptor set was obtained from a young woman who had recovered from COVID-19. The CDR3 runs from the conserved cysteine through the conserved F or W. D genes are given only for firm matches. Size is stated for part of the rows, as once, few or many counts, or as a class when the clone is expanded.

TRBV28	TRBJ1-6	-	-	CASSPLRGGSGSPLHF	TGTGCCAGCAGTCCGCTGCGGGGGGGCTCGGGGTCACCCCTCCACTTT
TRBV2	TRBJ2-3	-	TRBD2	CASSEEELMRGADTQYF	TGTGCCAGCAGTGAAGAAGAACTAATGCGGGGGGCAGATACGCAGTATTTT
TRBV27	TRBJ2-7	-	TRBD1	CASGPGQDEQYF	TGTGCCAGCGGACCGGGACAGGACGAGCAGTACTTC
TRBV5-1	TRBJ2-3	-	-	CASSYPADTQYF	TGCGCCAGCAGCTACCCAGCGGATACGCAGTATTTT
TRBV19	TRBJ1-4	-	-	CASSMNRESEKLFF	TGTGCCAGTAGTATGAACAGGGAGAGTGAAAAACTGTTTTTT
TRBV27	TRBJ2-3	-	-	CASSLRRATLGTDTQYF	TGTGCCAGCAGTTTACGCAGGGCCACCCTTGGCACAGATACGCAGTATTTT
TRBV11-2	TRBJ1-2	-	-	CASSFNGGNGYTF	TGTGCCAGCAGCTTCAACGGGGGTAATGGCTACACCTTC
TRBV25-1	TRBJ1-1	-	-	CASSESRDWNTEAFF	TGTGCCAGCAGTGAATCCCGCGACTGGAACACTGAAGCTTTCTTT
TRBV19	TRBJ1-4	-	TRBD1	CASSIPNRGGTNEKLFF	TGTGCCAGTAGTATCCCGAACAGGGGAGGAACTAATGAAAAACTGTTTTTT
TRBV6-5	TRBJ2-1	-	TRBD2	CASNRGDNEQFF	TGTGCCAGCAATCGGGGGGACAATGAGCAGTTCTTC
TRBV27	TRBJ2-2	once	TRBD1	CASSLERTGYGELFF	TGTGCCAGCAGTTTAGAACGGACAGGGTACGGGGAGCTGTTTTTT
TRBV2	TRBJ2-2	-	-	CASKLDTGELFF	TGTGCCAGCAAGCTAGACACCGGGGAGCTGTTTTTT
TRBV7-3	TRBJ2-1	-	-	CASSPLGSPNEQFF	TGTGCCAGCAGCCCCCTCGGGAGCCCCAATGAGCAGTTCTTC
TRBV10-3	TRBJ1-2	-	TRBD1	CAISERNRGYGYTF	TGTGCCATCAGTGAGCGAAACAGGGGATATGGCTACACCTTC
TRBV27	TRBJ2-7	-	-	CASSLLLLGHRPAEQYF	TGTGCCAGCAGCCTGCTTCTACTGGGACACCGTCCTGCCGAGCAGTACTTC
TRBV10-3	TRBJ1-6	-	TRBD1	CAISEAPDRLSSYNSPLHF	TGTGCCATCAGTGAGGCACCGGACAGGTTAAGCTCCTATAATTCACCCCTCCACTTT
TRBV5-6	TRBJ1-2	-	-	CASSLGRRGYGYTF	TGTGCCAGCAGCTTGGGACGGCGAGGCTATGGCTACACCTTC
TRBV10-3	TRBJ1-5	-	-	CAISRGIDQPQHF	TGTGCCATCTCGCGGGGTATCGATCAGCCCCAGCATTTT
TRBV29-1	TRBJ2-3	-	TRBD1	CSVKSRQGAYTQYF	TGCAGCGTCAAAAGTAGACAGGGTGCTTATACGCAGTATTTT
TRBV18	TRBJ2-7	few	TRBD1	CASSSQRTLQTGWEQYF	TGTGCCAGCTCCTCACAACGAACGTTACAGACAGGGTGGGAGCAGTACTTC
TRBV6-2/TRBV6-3	TRBJ1-2	-	-	CASSELYGYTF	TGTGCCAGCAGCGAACTCTATGGCTACACCTTC
TRBV7-2	TRBJ1-3	-	-	CASSWGAGNTIYF	TGTGCCAGCTCATGGGGAGCCGGAAACACCATATATTTT
TRBV14	TRBJ2-7	-	-	CASSQTTYREQYF	TGTGCCAGCAGCCAAACAACCTACAGGGAGCAGTACTTC
TRBV28	TRBJ2-3	-	-	CASSFGGSTDTQYF	TGTGCCAGCAGTTTCGGCGGGAGCACAGATACGCAGTATTTT
TRBV5-4	TRBJ2-3	-	TRBD2	CASSRTSGGTDTQYF	TGTGCCAGCAGCCGGACTAGCGGGGGCACAGATACGCAGTATTTT
TRBV7-2	TRBJ1-2	-	TRBD1	CASSTRQGATYGYTF	TGTGCCAGCAGCACTCGACAGGGGGCTACGTATGGCTACACCTTC
TRBV18	TRBJ1-2	-	TRBD1	CASSPPGTGAAYGYTF	TGTGCCAGCTCACCACCCGGGACAGGGGCGGCTTATGGCTACACCTTC
TRBV5-1	TRBJ2-1	-	TRBD2	CASSPRVAGDNEQFF	TGCGCCAGCAGCCCACGGGTAGCGGGAGATAATGAGCAGTTCTTC
TRBV12-3/TRBV12-4	TRBJ2-7	-	TRBD1	CASGTEWDEQYF	TGTGCCAGCGGGACAGAGTGGGACGAGCAGTACTTC
TRBV2	TRBJ2-7	-	-	CVSGRASYEQYF	TGTGTCTCTGGGCGGGCGTCCTACGAGCAGTACTTC
TRBV5-5	TRBJ2-3	-	-	CASSFQGLDTQYF	TGTGCCAGCAGCTTCCAGGGTTTAGATACGCAGTATTTT
TRBV21-1	TRBJ1-5	-	-	CASSHPTGGRNQPQHF	TGTGCCAGCAGCCACCCGACAGGGGGCAGGAATCAGCCCCAGCATTTT
TRBV7-9	TRBJ2-3	-	-	CASSLKGTGTDTQYF	TGTGCCAGCAGCTTAAAGGGGACTGGGACAGATACGCAGTATTTT
TRBV4-1	TRBJ1-1	-	-	CASSRGGEAFF	TGCGCCAGCAGCCGCGGGGGGGAAGCTTTCTTT
TRBV5-6	TRBJ2-3	-	TRBD2	CASSLGTRGAQYF	TGTGCCAGCAGCTTGGGGACTCGGGGGGCGCAGTATTTT
TRBV28	TRBJ2-2	-	-	CASSFPRIAGELFF	TGTGCCAGCAGTTTTCCCAGGATCGCCGGGGAGCTGTTTTTT
TRBV27	TRBJ2-7	-	-	CASKRNSYEQYF	TGTGCCAGCAAGCGCAACTCCTACGAGCAGTACTTC
TRBV30	TRBJ1-4	-	-	CAWSERYGFEKLFF	TGTGCCTGGAGTGAGCGGTACGGGTTTGAAAAACTGTTTTTT
TRBV30	TRBJ1-3	-	-	CAWATGGNTIYF	TGTGCCTGGGCTACGGGAGGAAACACCATATATTTT
TRBV19	TRBJ2-7	-	-	CASSIFGGDEQYF	TGTGCCAGTAGTATATTCGGCGGGGACGAGCAGTACTTC
TRBV7-9	TRBJ1-2	-	-	CASSLTANYGYTF	TGTGCCAGCAGTTTGACTGCAAACTATGGCTACACCTTC
TRBV28	TRBJ1-2	-	-	CASRMGGTPANPASSYTF	TGTGCCAGCAGAATGGGAGGGACACCCGCTAACCCGGCTTCGAGCTACACCTTC
TRBV2	TRBJ2-5	-	-	CASSDVVLGETQYF	TGTGCCAGCAGTGATGTGGTGCTAGGAGAGACCCAGTACTTC
TRBV20-1	TRBJ1-1	-	-	CSAPDTEAFF	TGCAGTGCCCCGGACACTGAAGCTTTCTTT
TRBV7-8	TRBJ1-1	-	-	CASSLVEGVFITEAFF	TGTGCCAGCAGCTTAGTGGAGGGAGTATTCATCACTGAAGCTTTCTTT
TRBV7-2	TRBJ1-1	-	TRBD1	CASSLDFRQGPNFF	TGTGCCAGCAGCTTAGATTTTCGACAGGGACCGAACTTTTTT
TRBV19	TRBJ1-1	-	-	CASSPRGSLTEAFF	TGTGCCAGTAGTCCCCGTGGGAGCCTCACTGAAGCTTTCTTT
TRBV19	TRBJ2-7	-	-	CASSITSGAYEQYF	TGTGCCAGTAGTATAACAAGCGGAGCCTACGAGCAGTACTTC
TRBV12-3/TRBV12-4	TRBJ2-3	once	-	CASSDRGSGTQYF	TGTGCCAGCAGTGACCGGGGGTCAGGGACGCAGTATTTT
TRBV3-1/TRBV3-2	TRBJ1-4	-	-	CASSPGDGLEEKLFF	TGTGCCAGCAGCCCAGGGGACGGGTTGGAGGAAAAACTGTTTTTT
TRBV7-3	TRBJ2-2	-	-	CASSLRVTGTGELFF	TGTGCCAGCAGCTTACGGGTGACTGGCACCGGGGAGCTGTTTTTT
TRBV28	TRBJ1-6	-	-	CASSLKVTAADSPLHF	TGTGCCAGCAGTTTAAAAGTCACAGCGGCTGATTCACCCCTCCACTTT
TRBV19	TRBJ2-1	-	TRBD2	CASSMGGGWNEQFF	TGTGCCAGTAGTATGGGCGGGGGGTGGAATGAGCAGTTCTTC
TRBV12-3/TRBV12-4	TRBJ2-7	-	TRBD1	CASTRTGTYEQYF	TGTGCCAGCACAAGGACAGGGACCTACGAGCAGTACTTC